The rows below give T cell receptor beta chains drawn from one sample of a study of intratumoral heterogeneity in liver cancer. Clones were read by immunoSEQ multiplex PCR, and TCRdb kept only the in-frame ones, dropping some. The sample includes tens of thousands of clones, around 73% of them seen just once. Material: tumor-adjacent normal tissue, obtained before any cancer treatment. The source of these receptors is a woman in her 70s with hepatocellular carcinoma. Both conserved end residues are part of each CDR3. Fields, in order: D gene, V gene, clone size, J gene, CDR3 length, CDR3 DNA, CDR3 protein. D genes are given only for firm matches. Clone size is not always given. Where it is, it says once, few, many or a class for expanded clones.

NA	TRBV5-1	NA	TRBJ2-1	13	TGCGCCAGCAGTCTTCGGGTAGACAATGAGCAGTTCTTC	CASSLRVDNEQFF
NA	TRBV6-6	NA	TRBJ1-5	14	TGTGCCAGCAGTTCTCCGGGCGGCAATCAGCCCCAGCATTTT	CASSSPGGNQPQHF
NA	TRBV19	NA	TRBJ1-5	14	TGTGCCAGTAACCTACAGGGACTGAATCAGCCCCAGCATTTT	CASNLQGLNQPQHF
NA	TRBV3-1/TRBV3-2	NA	TRBJ2-7	13	TGTGCCAGCAGCCAAGATAGTTTCTACGAGCAGTACTTC	CASSQDSFYEQYF
TRBD1	TRBV3-1/TRBV3-2	NA	TRBJ2-1	16	TGTGCCAGCAGCCAAGACGGACAGGGCACGTACAATGAGCAGTTCTTC	CASSQDGQGTYNEQFF
NA	TRBV5-6	NA	TRBJ2-3	10	TGTGCCAGCAGCGATTCCAACAAGTATTTT	CASSDSNKYF
NA	TRBV30	few	TRBJ2-3	17	TGTGCCTGGAGTGTTTCGTTTCTCGGCGGGATCACAGATACGCAGTATTTT	CAWSVSFLGGITDTQYF
NA	TRBV4-1	once	TRBJ2-7	13	TGCGCCAGCAGCCAAGTGCTAGGGAACGAGCAGTACTTC	CASSQVLGNEQYF
TRBD1	TRBV27	NA	TRBJ2-7	16	TGTGCCAGCAAGAATAGCGGGACAGGGGGCTTCTACGAGCAGTACTTC	CASKNSGTGGFYEQYF
NA	TRBV7-9	NA	TRBJ2-7	12	TGTGCCAGCAGCTATGGGACGGGAGAGCAGTACTTC	CASSYGTGEQYF
NA	TRBV28	NA	TRBJ2-5	15	TGTGCCAGCAGTTTATTAGGGGGAAGCTGGGAGACCCAGTACTTC	CASSLLGGSWETQYF
NA	TRBV4-1	NA	TRBJ2-1	16	TGCGCCAGCAGCCAAGACGAGACAGGGGAGGGGGTTGGGCAGTTCTTC	CASSQDETGEGVGQFF
TRBD1	TRBV5-1	once	TRBJ2-7	15	TGCGCCAGCAGCTTCGGACAGGGGAAAATCTACGAGCAGTACTTC	CASSFGQGKIYEQYF
TRBD1	TRBV18	few	TRBJ2-7	13	TGTGCCAGCTCCGGCGACAGGGGCAACGAGCAGTACTTC	CASSGDRGNEQYF
NA	TRBV30	NA	TRBJ1-4	13	TGTGCCTGGAGTGGTCAGCTTAATGAAAAACTGTTTTTT	CAWSGQLNEKLFF
NA	TRBV29-1	NA	TRBJ1-5	12	TGCAGCGTTGGACAGCGCAATCAGCCCCAGCATTTT	CSVGQRNQPQHF
NA	TRBV30	NA	TRBJ1-6	14	TGTGCCTGGAGCCCGGGAACCCTTTATTCACCCCTCCACTTT	CAWSPGTLYSPLHF
TRBD1	TRBV5-4	few	TRBJ1-1	14	TGTGCCAGCAGATATGACAGGGGGCACTCTGAAGCTTTCTTT	CASRYDRGHSEAFF
NA	TRBV7-7	NA	TRBJ2-3	16	TGTGCTAGCAGCCCAACGGTCAACCTTCGCACAGATACGCAGTATTTT	CASSPTVNLRTDTQYF
NA	TRBV7-7	once	TRBJ2-2	16	TGTGCTAGCAGCTCAGGGGTGACCCGAGGCACCGGGGAGCTGTTTTTT	CASSSGVTRGTGELFF
NA	TRBV27	NA	TRBJ1-2	13	TGTGCCAGCAGTTTAAACTACGGCTATGGCTACACCTTC	CASSLNYGYGYTF
NA	TRBV12-5	NA	TRBJ2-5	15	TGTGCTAGTGGTCGGGACAATGGGGGCTGGGAGACCCAGTACTTC	CASGRDNGGWETQYF
NA	TRBV19	few	TRBJ2-5	14	TGTGCCAGTAGCTTCGGTGGAGGGGGCAAGACCCAGTACTTC	CASSFGGGGKTQYF
TRBD1	TRBV6-5	NA	TRBJ2-7	14	TGTGCCAGCAGTAGGACAGGGAAAGAGAACGAGCAGTACTTC	CASSRTGKENEQYF
NA	TRBV5-1	NA	TRBJ1-5	14	TGCGCCAGCAGCTTGTTGGGGCCAGCGGGCCCCCAGCATTTT	CASSLLGPAGPQHF
NA	TRBV30	NA	TRBJ2-3	11	TGTGCCTGGAGTCAGGGGGATACGCAGTATTTT	CAWSQGDTQYF
TRBD2	TRBV5-1	NA	TRBJ2-2	15	TGCGCCAGCAGCTTGGGACTAGCGGGATTTGGGGAGCTGTTTTTT	CASSLGLAGFGELFF
TRBD2	TRBV30	NA	TRBJ2-1	16	TGTGCCTGGAGTGTAACGGGGGCGGGAGGGGTAACTGAGCAGTTCTTC	CAWSVTGAGGVTEQFF
TRBD1	TRBV10-3	NA	TRBJ1-2	14	TGTGCCATCGACCGAAGGGGAGGGGGCGATGGCTACACCTTC	CAIDRRGGGDGYTF
NA	TRBV19	NA	TRBJ2-6	15	TGTGCCAGTAGTATCCCGGGCCGAGGGGCCAACGTCCTGACTTTC	CASSIPGRGANVLTF
TRBD1	TRBV6-5	NA	TRBJ1-1	14	TGTGCCAGCAGACCGGACAGGGCAGGAACTGAAGCTTTCTTT	CASRPDRAGTEAFF
NA	TRBV28	NA	TRBJ1-1	12	TGTGCCAGCAGTCCCCTCGGCACTGAAGCTTTCTTT	CASSPLGTEAFF
NA	TRBV24-1	NA	TRBJ1-1	12	TGTGCCACCAGTGACACTAACACTGAAGCTTTCTTT	CATSDTNTEAFF
TRBD1	TRBV5-3	NA	TRBJ1-2	17	TGTGCCAGAAGCTTTAGGGACAGCCCCCTTATTTTCTATGGCTACACCTTC	CARSFRDSPLIFYGYTF
NA	TRBV29-1	NA	TRBJ2-5	12	TGCAGCGTTGTACTGGACACAGAGACCCAGTACTTC	CSVVLDTETQYF
NA	TRBV5-1	NA	TRBJ2-7	14	TGCGCCAGCACCCCGGGGCGCGCAACCTACGAGCAGTACTTC	CASTPGRATYEQYF
NA	TRBV3-1/TRBV3-2	NA	TRBJ2-7	11	TGTGCCAGCAGCCAAGGATACGAGCAGTACTTC	CASSQGYEQYF
TRBD1	TRBV9	once	TRBJ1-6	14	TGTGCCAGCAGCCCGGACAGGGGTCACTCACCCCTCCACTTT	CASSPDRGHSPLHF
TRBD2	TRBV6-1	NA	TRBJ2-1	15	TGTGCCAGCAGTGAAATGGCGGGAGGGTACAATGAGCAGTTCTTC	CASSEMAGGYNEQFF
TRBD1	TRBV5-1	NA	TRBJ2-4	14	TGCGCCAGCAGCTCTCCGGGACAGCGAAACATTCAGTACTTC	CASSSPGQRNIQYF
NA	TRBV9	NA	TRBJ1-1	14	TGTGCCAGCAGCGTAACAGCTGCGAACACTGAAGCTTTCTTT	CASSVTAANTEAFF
NA	TRBV9	NA	TRBJ2-3	18	TGTGCCAGCAGCGTAGGACCTCGGAGTTGGGTGGGCACAGATACGCAGTATTTT	CASSVGPRSWVGTDTQYF
NA	TRBV9	NA	TRBJ2-7	16	TGTGCCAGCAGCGCGCAAACGGGGGGCATGTTACACGAGCAGTACTTC	CASSAQTGGMLHEQYF
TRBD1	TRBV28	NA	TRBJ2-1	14	TGTGCCAGCAGTCCCAGGACAGGAAACAATGAGCAGTTCTTC	CASSPRTGNNEQFF
NA	TRBV5-1	NA	TRBJ2-1	17	TGCGCCAGCAGTCTAACCACCGGGACGGGACCCTACAATGAGCAGTTCTTC	CASSLTTGTGPYNEQFF
NA	TRBV28	NA	TRBJ2-7	14	TGTGCCCGCCGTAGGGCAAAGGCTACCTACGAGCAGTACTTC	CARRRAKATYEQYF
NA	TRBV5-6	NA	TRBJ2-7	13	TGTGCCAGCAGCCAGGGGTTTACCGACGAGCAGTACTTC	CASSQGFTDEQYF
NA	TRBV9	NA	TRBJ2-2	16	TGTGCCAGCAGCGTAGCGGTCAGCGAAGACACCGGGGAGCTGTTTTTT	CASSVAVSEDTGELFF
NA	TRBV28	once	TRBJ1-2	13	TGTGCCAGCAGGTCCGGACAATTCGATGGCTACACCTTC	CASRSGQFDGYTF
NA	TRBV9	NA	TRBJ2-4	15	TGTGCCAGCAGCGCCCCGGACCTAGCCAAAAACATTCAGTACTTC	CASSAPDLAKNIQYF
NA	TRBV5-1	NA	TRBJ2-1	15	TGCGCCAGCAGCTTAGATAGCCCCTCCTACAATGAGCAGTTCTTC	CASSLDSPSYNEQFF
NA	TRBV6-1	NA	TRBJ1-3	16	TGTGCCAGCAGTGGGCAGGGGATAAGGTCTGGAAACACCATATATTTT	CASSGQGIRSGNTIYF
NA	TRBV27	NA	TRBJ2-1	11	TGTGCCAGCAGTTTAGGGGTCGAGCAGTTCTTC	CASSLGVEQFF